This T cell receptor (beta chain) was documented in a study of blood T cell repertoires in COVID-19. Libraries were prepared by immunoSEQ multiplex PCR; TCRdb keeps only in-frame clonotypes and omits some of them. Altogether about 25,000 clones are present, roughly 84% being singletons, with the ten largest covering less than 10%. The sequence came from a man between 45 and 60 years old with active COVID-19. Source material: peripheral blood.

The CDR3: CATSRPPGQGTLEQYF. The CDR3 DNA sequence: TGTGCCACCAGCAGACCGCCGGGACAGGGAACCCTCGAGCAGTACTTC. This chain connects TRBV15 to TRBJ2-7, with 9 bases lining up with TRBD1. The germline V gene encodes CDR1 LNHNV and CDR2 YYDKDF (reference sequence). The CDR3 length is 16 residues. V shed 2 bases and J 6 bases; nucleotides not matched to a gene: 11.